Listed below are T cell receptor beta chains from one sample, sequenced in a study of radiotherapy plus CTLA-4 blockade in lung cancer. This table comes from immunoSEQ multiplex PCR, and its TCRdb copy is limited to in-frame clones, with some not included. This table holds roughly 98,000 clones, about 81% found once. The input for sequencing was peripheral blood, taken from a patient treated with radiotherapy plus ipilimumab. These receptors were taken from a human donor with non-small cell lung cancer who had a partial response to radiotherapy plus ipilimumab. Each CDR3 is given with its conserved first and last residue. The D gene is left open where the match is weak. Clone size is stated in some rows and not others, as once, few, many or a class when expanded.

abundance,len,d_gene,v_gene,j_gene,CDR3aa,CDR3nt
few,15,TRBD2,TRBV5-6,TRBJ2-1,CASSSRLAGGFKQFF,TGTGCCAGCAGCTCAAGACTAGCGGGAGGGTTCAAGCAGTTCTTC
.,16,TRBD1,TRBV5-6,TRBJ1-4,CASSDGTVTTNEKLFF,TGTGCCAGCAGCGACGGGACAGTAACAACTAATGAAAAACTGTTTTTT
once,14,TRBD1,TRBV19,TRBJ1-1,CASSSAGDRREAFF,TGTGCCAGTAGTAGCGCCGGGGACAGGCGAGAAGCTTTCTTT
.,14,.,TRBV5-4,TRBJ2-5,CASSLWQGAETQYF,TGTGCCAGCAGCTTATGGCAGGGTGCGGAGACCCAGTACTTC
.,13,.,TRBV5-6,TRBJ1-3,CASSAYSGNTIYF,TGTGCCAGCAGCGCCTACTCTGGAAACACCATATATTTT
.,15,TRBD1,TRBV6-6,TRBJ2-7,CASSYGDRTSYEQYF,TGTGCCAGCAGTTATGGGGACAGGACCTCCTACGAGCAGTACTTC
.,15,.,TRBV7-6,TRBJ2-1,CASSLSGVSYNEQFF,TGTGCCAGCAGCTTGAGCGGAGTCTCCTACAATGAGCAGTTCTTC
.,14,.,TRBV5-5,TRBJ2-5,CASSFDTAQETQYF,TGTGCCAGCAGCTTTGACACCGCCCAAGAGACCCAGTACTTC
.,15,TRBD1,TRBV14,TRBJ2-5,CASSPGQVGWETQYF,TGTGCCAGCAGCCCCGGACAGGTCGGGTGGGAGACCCAGTACTTC
.,14,.,TRBV6-6,TRBJ1-2,CASSYSAGNYGYTF,TGTGCCAGCAGTTACTCGGCAGGGAACTATGGCTACACCTTC
.,13,.,TRBV11-2,TRBJ1-1,CASSPGQRSEAFF,TGTGCCAGCAGCCCCGGACAGCGCTCTGAAGCTTTCTTT
.,14,.,TRBV27,TRBJ2-1,CASSLTTSYNEQFF,TGTGCCAGCAGTTTGACTACCTCCTACAATGAGCAGTTCTTC
.,16,TRBD1,TRBV9,TRBJ1-5,CASSVGQGFSNQPQHF,TGTGCCAGCAGCGTAGGACAGGGCTTCAGCAATCAGCCCCAGCATTTT
.,15,.,TRBV5-1,TRBJ2-5,CASSFFGQSQETQYF,TGCGCCAGCAGCTTTTTTGGGCAGAGTCAAGAGACCCAGTACTTC
.,17,.,TRBV6-1,TRBJ2-3,CASSEDPPPGSWDTQYF,TGTGCCAGCAGTGAAGACCCCCCTCCGGGAAGCTGGGATACGCAGTATTTT